The rows below give T cell receptor beta chains drawn from one sample of a study of shared clonotypes between healthy human individuals. The data were produced by immunoSEQ multiplex PCR, yet TCRdb's version contains in-frame clones alone and is incomplete. In the table there are about 2 million clones, 90% to 95% of which are singletons. Sequences were obtained from naive CD4+ T cells sorted from blood. All receptors come from a man younger than 35 in good health. CDR3s leave out the opening cysteine and the closing phenylalanine or tryptophan. A D gene is named only where the DNA matches it firmly.

TRBV6-1	TRBD1	TRBJ1-4	ASSLTGVLDEKLF
TRBV10-3	.	TRBJ1-2	ATGGQLNYGYT
TRBV9	.	TRBJ2-1	ASSVRPDNEQF
TRBV14	.	TRBJ1-2	ASSQYINYGYT
TRBV14	.	TRBJ2-7	ASSQGGGTGAEEQY
TRBV28	.	TRBJ1-2	ASSFGENYGYT
TRBV29-1	TRBD1	TRBJ1-4	SVRQGPSTEKLF
TRBV5-4	TRBD2	TRBJ2-5	ASSQSRAGVGETQY
TRBV28	.	TRBJ2-5	ASSLAGETQY
TRBV7-9	TRBD1	TRBJ2-7	ASSLTGARDEQY
TRBV7-2	.	TRBJ2-3	ASSFADTQY
TRBV5-6	TRBD2	TRBJ2-1	ASSPGLAGYNEQF
TRBV5-1	TRBD1	TRBJ1-3	ASSYTGGSGNTIY
TRBV7-2	.	TRBJ1-2	ASSLVDRANYGYT